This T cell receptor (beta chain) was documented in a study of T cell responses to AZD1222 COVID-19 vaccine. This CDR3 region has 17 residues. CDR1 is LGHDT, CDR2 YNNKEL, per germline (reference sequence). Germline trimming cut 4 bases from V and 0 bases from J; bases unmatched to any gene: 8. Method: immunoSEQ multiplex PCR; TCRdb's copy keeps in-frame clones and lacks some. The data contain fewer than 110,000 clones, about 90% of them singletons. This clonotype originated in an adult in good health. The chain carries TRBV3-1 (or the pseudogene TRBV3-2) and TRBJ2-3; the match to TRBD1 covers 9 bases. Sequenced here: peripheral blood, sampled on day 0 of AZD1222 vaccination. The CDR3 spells CASSPAGTGTSTDTQYF. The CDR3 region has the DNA TGTGCCAGCAGCCCAGCCGGGACAGGGACTAGCACAGATACGCAGTATTTT.